A selection of T cell receptor beta chains follows, all from one sample in a study of shared clonotypes between healthy human individuals. Using immunoSEQ multiplex PCR, the repertoire was profiled, and TCRdb retains in-frame clones only, with some absent. The sample consists of around 2.1 million clones, around 93% of them appearing once. The sample taken for sequencing was naive CD8+ T cells from PBMCs. These receptors came from a young man in good health. Some clones in this sample may be carry-over from other donors' samples. CDR3s include the opening cysteine and the closing phenylalanine or tryptophan. Fields, in order: J gene, clone size, V gene, D gene, CDR3 DNA, CDR3 protein. A D gene is named only where the DNA matches it firmly. The size field is filled for only some rows; it gives once, few, many or a size class.

TRBJ2-5	NA	TRBV18	NA	TGTGCCAGCTCACCACCGGTCCCAGATCTCGAGGAGACCCAGTACTTC	CASSPPVPDLEETQYF
TRBJ2-7	NA	TRBV15	NA	TGTGCCACCAGCAGAGAGTCAGGGCCGGCCTACGAGCAGTACTTC	CATSRESGPAYEQYF
TRBJ1-3	few	TRBV6-6	NA	TGTGCCAGCAGTTACTCGGCAGGGGACGCCACCATATATTTT	CASSYSAGDATIYF
TRBJ2-1	NA	TRBV18	TRBD2	TGTGCCAGCTCCTCACCGGACGGCGGGACTAGCGCATACAATGAGCAGTTCTTC	CASSSPDGGTSAYNEQFF
TRBJ1-1	NA	TRBV15	TRBD1	TGTGCCACCAGCGAAAGCCCGCCAGGGGGTATGAACACTGAAGCTTTCTTT	CATSESPPGGMNTEAFF
TRBJ2-1	once	TRBV29-1	NA	TGCAGCGTTGAATATGTTGGACTTAAGAACAATGAGCAGTTCTTC	CSVEYVGLKNNEQFF
TRBJ1-5	NA	TRBV5-1	NA	TGCGCCAGCCCCCCCAAGGGGACCACGGGGGCAGGACAGCCCCAGCATTTT	CASPPKGTTGAGQPQHF
TRBJ2-1	NA	TRBV27	NA	TGTGCCAGCAGTTTATTAGTCTACAATGAGCAGTTCTTC	CASSLLVYNEQFF
TRBJ2-7	NA	TRBV19	NA	TGTGCCAGCGATGGGGGCCATGGTCTGGACGAGCAGTACTTC	CASDGGHGLDEQYF
TRBJ2-3	NA	TRBV11-2	NA	TGTGCCAGCAGCTTAGTTGGGGGTAGCACAGATACGCAGTATTTT	CASSLVGGSTDTQYF
TRBJ2-3	NA	TRBV7-8	NA	TGTGCCAGCAGCTTAGGGTTGGGGTTATTGGCAGATACGCAGTATTTT	CASSLGLGLLADTQYF
TRBJ2-3	NA	TRBV11-1	NA	TGTGCCAGCAGCTCCGACCAGGGGAAACGGTATTTT	CASSSDQGKRYF
TRBJ1-1	few	TRBV29-1	NA	TGCAGCGTGGGTCAGAGTCGTGAAGCTTTCTTT	CSVGQSREAFF
TRBJ2-3	NA	TRBV29-1	NA	TGCAGCGTCGCCGACCCAGGATCCACAGATACGCAGTATTTT	CSVADPGSTDTQYF
TRBJ1-5	NA	TRBV2	NA	TGTGCCAGCAGTGGCCGGGGTGCGGGTCAGCCCCAGCATTTT	CASSGRGAGQPQHF
TRBJ2-7	NA	TRBV10-2	NA	TGCGCCAGCAGTTCTGCCTACGAGCAGTACTTC	CASSSAYEQYF
TRBJ1-2	NA	TRBV2	NA	TGTGCCAGCAGTGAAACAGACGAGAACTATGGCTACACCTTC	CASSETDENYGYTF
TRBJ2-2	NA	TRBV1	NA	TGCACCAGCAGCCAAGACCCGGGAGCCCCCGGGGAGCTGTTTTTT	CTSSQDPGAPGELFF
TRBJ1-3	NA	TRBV19	NA	TGTGCCAGTGGGTTCAGTGGCTACTCTGGAAACACCATATATTTT	CASGFSGYSGNTIYF
TRBJ2-1	once	TRBV5-6	NA	TGTGCCAGCAGTACCAGAGGGGGGAGTAGTTCCTACAATGAGCAGTTCTTC	CASSTRGGSSSYNEQFF
TRBJ2-1	NA	TRBV4-1	NA	TGCGCCAGCAGCCATTACGGGACGAACAATGAGCAGTTCTTC	CASSHYGTNNEQFF
TRBJ1-3	NA	TRBV19	NA	TGTGCCAGTAGTGGCTACCACTCTGGAAACACCATATATTTT	CASSGYHSGNTIYF
TRBJ2-7	NA	TRBV7-2	TRBD1	TGTGCCAGCAGCCCAGAGGACAGGCATGACAACGAGCAGTACTTC	CASSPEDRHDNEQYF
TRBJ1-2	NA	TRBV27	NA	TGTGCCAGCAGTTTAGCGGGGGCGTATGGCTACACCTTC	CASSLAGAYGYTF
TRBJ2-1	NA	TRBV9	TRBD1	TGTGCCAGCAGCTTCACAGGGGATAATGAGCAGTTCTTC	CASSFTGDNEQFF
TRBJ1-1	NA	TRBV4-3	NA	TGCGCCAGCAGCCAAGCAGTCGGGCGTTTGAACACTGAAGCTTTCTTT	CASSQAVGRLNTEAFF
TRBJ1-2	NA	TRBV7-3	NA	TGTGCCAGCAGCTTAATTGAAGGGGGTTATGGCTACACCTTC	CASSLIEGGYGYTF
TRBJ1-1	few	TRBV5-6	NA	TGTGCCAGCAGCTTTCGGTCCCACACTGAAGCTTTCTTT	CASSFRSHTEAFF
TRBJ2-7	NA	TRBV27	NA	TGTGCCAGCGCGGCGGGGACCTCCTACGAGCAGTACTTC	CASAAGTSYEQYF
TRBJ2-7	NA	TRBV29-1	TRBD2	TGCAGCGTTGAAGACCCGGGGAGCGGGGGCTACGAGCAGTACTTC	CSVEDPGSGGYEQYF
TRBJ2-5	once	TRBV13	TRBD1	TGTGCCAGCAGCTTAGCGACAGGGACCCAAGAGACCCAGTACTTC	CASSLATGTQETQYF
TRBJ1-1	NA	TRBV7-9	NA	TGTGCCAGCAGCCCAATTCATTCTACTGAAGCTTTCTTT	CASSPIHSTEAFF
TRBJ2-7	few	TRBV9	NA	TGTGCCAGCAGCGTAGCTCCCGGATCCCACGAGCAGTACTTC	CASSVAPGSHEQYF
TRBJ2-3	once	TRBV6-1	NA	TGTGCCAGCAGTGAATACCCTCCTCCAGATACGCAGTATTTT	CASSEYPPPDTQYF
TRBJ2-1	NA	TRBV7-6	NA	TGTGCCAGCAGCTTAGATTCTAGGGAGTCCTCCTACAATGAGCAGTTCTTC	CASSLDSRESSYNEQFF
TRBJ2-5	NA	TRBV5-8	NA	TGTGCCAGCAGCTTGGCTCTTCGCTGGCGCGGCAACCAAGAGACCCAGTACTTC	CASSLALRWRGNQETQYF
TRBJ1-1	NA	TRBV19	NA	TGTGCCAGTAGTATGGGTAGGGACACTGAAGCTTTCTTT	CASSMGRDTEAFF
TRBJ1-4	once	TRBV7-9	NA	TGTGCCAGCAGCTTCAGGACGCGGGGGTGGGAAAAACTGTTTTTT	CASSFRTRGWEKLFF
TRBJ2-7	NA	TRBV28	TRBD2	TGTGCCAGTCCCGGACTAGCGCGAACCCAAGGGGAAGAGCAGTACTTC	CASPGLARTQGEEQYF
TRBJ2-1	NA	TRBV11-2	NA	TGTGCCAGCAGCTTAGATGCAAGGGTTCGTGGGAATGAGCAGTTCTTC	CASSLDARVRGNEQFF
TRBJ2-5	once	TRBV6-6	NA	TGTGCCAGCAGTTACCTCAATAATCGGGAGACCCAGTACTTC	CASSYLNNRETQYF
TRBJ2-2	once	TRBV13	NA	TGTGCCAGCAGCTGGAAACGATTCGACACCGGGGAGCTGTTTTTT	CASSWKRFDTGELFF
TRBJ2-7	NA	TRBV5-1	NA	TGCGCCAGCAGCCCGACGGAACTCCTCTACGAGCAGTACTTC	CASSPTELLYEQYF
TRBJ2-6	NA	TRBV6-6	TRBD2	TGTGCCAGCGAGTGGGGGGAGGGCCCTGGGGCCAACGTCCTGACTTTC	CASEWGEGPGANVLTF
TRBJ2-1	NA	TRBV27	NA	TGTGCCAGCAGTTTACTAGTGAGGCGGACATCCTACAATGAGCAGTTCTTC	CASSLLVRRTSYNEQFF
TRBJ2-3	NA	TRBV7-6	NA	TGTGCCAGCAGCCGGATTCGGGGCGGGTCTAGCACAGATACGCAGTATTTT	CASSRIRGGSSTDTQYF
TRBJ1-2	NA	TRBV11-2	NA	TGTGCCAGCAGCGTCGCGGGATTTCCCTTAGGGGGCTACACCTTC	CASSVAGFPLGGYTF
TRBJ2-3	NA	TRBV28	NA	TGTGCCAGCAGTTTCGTCGGGGGAGATACGCAGTATTTT	CASSFVGGDTQYF
TRBJ1-5	NA	TRBV6-6	NA	TGTGCCAGCAGTTACTCGACCCTTAGCAATCAGCCCCAGCATTTT	CASSYSTLSNQPQHF
TRBJ2-1	NA	TRBV7-3	NA	TGTGCCAGCAGCCCCACTCCTGCTAGCACGAGCTCCTACAATGAGCAGTTCTTC	CASSPTPASTSSYNEQFF
TRBJ1-2	NA	TRBV9	NA	TGTGCCAGCAGCGTAGGTAAGGGGACGAACTATGGCTACACCTTC	CASSVGKGTNYGYTF
TRBJ2-1	NA	TRBV15	NA	TGTGGCCTGCACGGTGAGGACAATGAGCAGTTCTTC	CGLHGEDNEQFF
TRBJ2-7	once	TRBV27	TRBD1	TGTGCCAGCCGTGGGGACAGGGGTGCCTACGAGCAGTACTTC	CASRGDRGAYEQYF